This T cell receptor beta chain was recovered during a study of T-cell memory formation after mild COVID-19. Study outcomes and limitations: There was no confirmation that second-wave clones peaking on day 37 were SARS-CoV-2 specific. Clones that shrank (day 15 to 85) were balanced CD4/CD8, whereas later expanders leaned CD4+.

CDR1 and CDR2 (germline): MGHRA, YSYEKL. CDR3 length: 15 residues. Trimming took 3 bases from V and 0 from J, leaving 10 bases between them. It was 5'RACE with constant-segment primers that produced the TCR alpha and TCR beta cDNA libraries, which carried sample barcodes and UMIs. TCRdb re-called the 5' RACE reads with MiXCR, one entry per CDR3 protein. The data hold about 350,000 distinct CDR3 sequences, with roughly 13% observed a single time. This clonotype occurred a few times. Its antigen is undetermined. Input material: PBMCs or a T cell subset sorted from them (not recorded which). The chain links TRBV4-1 to TRBJ2-3; D is unresolved. The sequence was collected from a young man who had mild COVID-19 (a few samples of this study predate the infection). Cell type and time point are not known. CDR3 coding DNA: TGCGCCAGCAGCCACCGGATCACTAGCACAGATACGCAGTATTTT. It translates to CASSHRITSTDTQYF.